Many counts were recorded for the clone carrying this TCR beta chain. Its antigen is currently unknown. The record originates from a study of T cells after yellow fever vaccination. Study background: SMART-Seq v4 Ultra Low Input prepared the low-cell-number fractions.

In TCRdb, the 5' RACE reads were re-called with MiXCR into one record per CDR3 protein. The data hold about 320,000 distinct CDR3 sequences, with around 4.3% observed a single time. Findings and limits, study-wide: Clonotypes found in both CD4 and CD8 compartments made up a small share. High-abundance clonotypes from the bulk population could contaminate FACS-sorted repertoires.

This specimen consisted of PBMCs, obtained 15 days after the yellow fever booster vaccination. This clonotype was obtained from a man aged 18 to 29 who received the YFV17D yellow fever vaccine.

For the CDR3, the DNA is TGTGCCAGCAGGCTGCGGGACAGTCGCGCAGATACGCAGTATTTT. It encodes CASRLRDSRADTQYF. The V gene is TRBV6-6, the J gene TRBJ2-3; a possible D gene is TRBD1 (7 bases). This CDR3 has 15 amino acids. Trimming took 6 bases from V and 4 from J, leaving 17 bases between them. Germline V gene lookup returns CDR1 MNHNY and CDR2 SVGAGI (reference sequence).